A selection of T cell receptor beta chains follows, all from one sample in a study of T cell changes during pregnancy in multiple sclerosis. Data came from immunoSEQ multiplex PCR; TCRdb stores just in-frame clones and leaves some out. The sample lists about 68,000 clones, 90% occurring once. The starting material was peripheral blood, obtained in the third trimester of pregnancy. The source of these receptors is a female donor with multiple sclerosis, enrolled in a pregnancy study. Both conserved end residues are part of each CDR3. A D gene is named only where the DNA matches it firmly. Not every row has a clone size; where given, it reads once, few, many or a size class.

d_gene	abundance	v_gene	j_gene	CDR3aa	CDR3nt
NA	NA	TRBV4-3	TRBJ2-1	CASSPTTDPSYNEQFF	TGCGCCAGCAGCCCCACCACAGACCCTTCCTACAATGAGCAGTTCTTC
TRBD1	NA	TRBV18	TRBJ1-2	CASSPSGTEVYGYTF	TGTGCCAGCTCACCATCCGGGACAGAAGTCTATGGCTACACCTTC
TRBD1	NA	TRBV23-1	TRBJ2-7	CASRSFIDRGQDEQYF	TGCGCCAGCAGATCCTTTATTGACAGGGGGCAGGACGAGCAGTACTTC
TRBD2	NA	TRBV7-6	TRBJ2-1	CASSTPPTSGGLNEQFF	TGTGCCAGCAGCACCCCCCCGACTAGCGGGGGTCTCAATGAGCAGTTCTTC
NA	NA	TRBV7-2	TRBJ2-6	CASSWKQASSGANVLTF	TGTGCCAGCAGTTGGAAACAGGCGAGCTCTGGGGCCAACGTCCTGACTTTC
NA	NA	TRBV12-2	TRBJ2-7	CASRLNGGDRENEQYF	TGTGCAAGTCGCTTAAATGGGGGGGACAGGGAGAACGAGCAGTACTTC
NA	few	TRBV18	TRBJ1-2	CASSPAYRETHYGYTF	TGTGCCAGCTCACCTGCTTACAGGGAAACTCACTATGGCTACACCTTC
NA	NA	TRBV19	TRBJ2-7	CASSMGEVYEQYF	TGTGCCAGTAGTATGGGGGAGGTCTACGAGCAGTACTTC
TRBD2	NA	TRBV19	TRBJ2-1	CASSSTSGSYNEQFF	TGTGCCAGTAGTTCAACTAGCGGGAGTTACAATGAGCAGTTCTTC
NA	NA	TRBV9	TRBJ1-2	CASSAQGNYGYTF	TGTGCCAGCAGCGCCCAGGGTAACTATGGCTACACCTTC
TRBD2	few	TRBV2	TRBJ2-1	CASAGTSAYNEQFF	TGTGCCAGCGCCGGGACTAGCGCCTACAATGAGCAGTTCTTC
TRBD1	NA	TRBV5-1	TRBJ1-5	CASKTGEGNQPQHF	TGCGCCAGTAAAACAGGGGAAGGCAATCAGCCCCAGCATTTT
NA	NA	TRBV7-9	TRBJ1-1	CASSSGGLGTEAFF	TGTGCCAGCAGCTCGGGGGGCCTGGGGACTGAAGCTTTCTTT
NA	NA	TRBV6-1	TRBJ1-5	CASSLPMGPYQPQHF	TGTGCCAGCAGTCTCCCCATGGGGCCATATCAGCCCCAGCATTTT
TRBD2	NA	TRBV28	TRBJ2-1	CASWTGTSGRVEQFF	TGTGCCAGTTGGACCGGGACTAGCGGGAGGGTTGAGCAGTTCTTC
TRBD1	few	TRBV7-2	TRBJ1-2	CASSVDRGYGYTF	TGTGCCAGCAGCGTTGACAGGGGCTATGGCTACACCTTC
NA	few	TRBV2	TRBJ1-2	CASKEGLYGYTF	TGTGCCAGCAAGGAGGGACTCTATGGCTACACCTTC
NA	NA	TRBV19	TRBJ1-1	CASSIASEAFF	TGTGCCAGTAGTATTGCGTCTGAAGCTTTCTTT